What follows are 28 T cell receptor beta chains derived from one specimen sequenced in a study of T cell responses to AZD1222 COVID-19 vaccine. Some clones are missing from TCRdb's copy, which holds only in-frame ones; the method was immunoSEQ multiplex PCR. The data hold roughly 130,000 clones, with roughly 92% observed a single time. The source material was peripheral blood, sampled 28 days after the second AZD1222 dose. These receptors were taken from an adult who received the AZD1222 COVID-19 vaccine.

The chain combines TRBV15 with TRBJ2-1, with 13 bases identical to TRBD2. The CDR3 is 17 amino acids. The J segment lost 6 bases and the V segment lost 0 bases, leaving 5 bases of the junction unmatched. Germline loops: CDR1 LNHNV, CDR2 YYDKDF (reference sequence). CDR3 residues: CATSRDPGTSGANEQFF. CDR3 sequence (DNA): TGTGCCACCAGCAGAGATCCCGGGACTAGCGGGGCCAATGAGCAGTTCTTC.

The sample holds many counts of this clone. The chain joins TRBV28 to TRBJ2-7; no definite D call. With 4 bases removed from V and 7 bases from J, the gap between germline ends came to 17 bases. Germline V lookup: CDR1 MDHEN, CDR2 SYDVKM. The CDR3 covers 14 residues. Written as DNA, the CDR3 is TGTGCCAGCAGTTCTAACGAATACCCCTTGGAGCAGTACTTC. Residues: CASSSNEYPLEQYF.

This clone was detected once. The rearrangement links TRBV18 to TRBJ1-4, with 7 nucleotides matching TRBD1. This CDR3 contains 17 residues. Germline assignment: CDR1 KGHSH and CDR2 LQKENI. V lost 1 base to trimming and J lost 4 bases; unmatched junction nucleotides: 9. The CDR3 protein is CASSPQTSRGGNEKLFF. The CDR3 DNA sequence: TGTGCCAGCTCACCACAAACCTCCAGGGGGGGTAATGAAAAACTGTTTTTT.

The CDR3 bases are TGTGCCAGCAGCCTGGGCAGGGGAGGAAGGACAGATACGCAGTATTTT. It encodes CASSLGRGGRTDTQYF. The J gene is TRBJ2-3, the V gene TRBV5-5; D possibly uses TRBD1 or TRBD2 (6 bases each). Germline lookup yields CDR1 SGHKS and CDR2 YYEKEE (reference sequence). Trimming removed 4 bases at V and 3 bases at J, with 18 bases between. CDR3 length equals 16 residues.

The chain joins TRBV28 to TRBJ2-2, with TRBD1 as a possible D gene (6 bases). In germline, CDR1 is MDHEN, CDR2 SYDVKM. V was shortened by 8 bases and J by 3 bases, with 10 bases between the two germline ends. This CDR3 spans 13 amino acids. The CDR3 nucleotides are TGTGCCAGCGGGGCAGGGGACACCGGGGAGCTGTTTTTT. Translated: CASGAGDTGELFF.

This clone has a handful of counts. The rearrangement joins TRBV28 to TRBJ2-7; TRBD1 aligns across 7 bases. CDR3 size: 19 residues. J gave up 0 bases and V 6 bases, and 20 bases lay outside the gene matches. Germline V gives CDR1 MDHEN, CDR2 SYDVKM. The CDR3 DNA follows: TGTGCCAGCAGGGGCATTCCGGGACAGTCAAGGCGAAGCTCCTACGAGCAGTACTTC. It specifies CASRGIPGQSRRSSYEQYF. Supplemented by reference TRBV28 and TRBJ2-7, the full variable domain reads DVKVTQSSRYLVKRTGEKVFLECVQDMDHENMFWYRQDPGLGLRLIYFSYDVKMKEKGDIPEGYSVSREKKERFSLILESASTNQTSMYLCASRGIPGQSRRSSYEQYFGPGTRLTVT.

This clone has more than one count but fewer than ten. The gene calls are TRBV5-4 and TRBJ2-5; the D gene is possibly TRBD1 (5 bases). V dropped 2 bases and J dropped 3 bases, with 11 bases sitting between them. The germline V gene has CDR1 SGHNT and CDR2 YYREEE (reference sequence). The length of the CDR3 is 14 residues. The CDR3 coding sequence is TGTGCCAGCAGCTTTGAGATAGGGGAAGAGACCCAGTACTTC. Encoded protein: CASSFEIGEETQYF.

CDR3 residues: CATSRVSGRGNTEAFF. CDR3 DNA: TGTGCCACCAGCAGAGTCTCAGGGAGGGGGAACACTGAAGCTTTCTTT. The genes are TRBV15 and TRBJ1-1; D possibly corresponds to TRBD1 (5 bases). CDR1 LNHNV and CDR2 YYDKDF come from the germline V gene (reference sequence). V gave up 1 base and J gave up 1 base, with 13 bases separating them. This CDR3 has 16 residues.

The chain combines TRBV7-9 with TRBJ1-5; D perhaps matches TRBD1 (5 bases). With 7 bases removed from V and 7 bases from J, the gap between germline ends came to 14 bases. CDR1 is SEHNR and CDR2 is FQNEAQ in the germline V gene (reference sequence). The CDR3 extends over 13 amino acids. CDR3 loop: CASTRDPGQPQHF. The CDR3 DNA sequence: TGTGCCAGCACCAGGGACCCGGGGCAGCCCCAGCATTTT. Combining the CDR3 with reference TRBV7-9 and TRBJ1-5 gives the whole variable domain DTGVSQNPRHKITKRGQNVTFRCDPISEHNRLYWYRQTLGQGPEFLTYFQNEAQLEKSRLLSDRFSAERPKGSFSTLEIQRTEQGDSAMYLCASTRDPGQPQHFGDGTRLSIL.

This chain connects TRBV7-8 to TRBJ1-1; 7 bases are a match to TRBD1. Trimming at V came to 3 bases and at J to 1 base, leaving 2 bases not matched to a gene. The germline V gene encodes CDR1 SGHVS and CDR2 FQNEAQ. CDR3 length: 14 residues. CDR3 residues: CASSFQGENTEAFF. In DNA form, the CDR3 reads TGTGCCAGCAGCTTTCAGGGGGAGAACACTGAAGCTTTCTTT.

A single count supports this clone. This rearrangement joins TRBV7-3 to TRBJ2-1, with no clear D. Per germline, CDR1 SGHTA and CDR2 FQGTGA. Trimming shortened V by 0 bases and J by 9 bases, and 12 bases separated the two germline ends. This CDR3 spans 14 amino acids. This CDR3 reads CASSLTPLHGEQFF. The DNA for the CDR3 is TGTGCCAGCAGCTTAACACCCCTACATGGTGAGCAGTTCTTC.

This CDR3 is CASIPDVASGNTIYF. Written as DNA, the CDR3 is TGTGCCAGCATCCCGGACGTAGCCTCTGGAAACACCATATATTTT. V and J are TRBV28 and TRBJ1-3; D is undetermined. CDR1 is MDHEN and CDR2 is SYDVKM in the germline V gene. Trimming pared 7 bases from V and 0 bases from J, leaving 13 bases between. The CDR3 is made up of 15 amino acids.

This chain connects TRBV3-1 (or the pseudogene TRBV3-2) to TRBJ1-5; no reliable D call. Trimming cost V 1 base and J 5 bases, with 3 bases left between them. Germline CDR1 and CDR2: LGHDT and YNNKEL (reference sequence). The CDR3 has 12 residues. CDR3 sequence (DNA): TGTGCCAGCAGCCAAGGGGATCAGCCCCAGCATTTT. This gives the protein CASSQGDQPQHF.

V usage is TRBV21-1 and J usage is TRBJ2-1; the table's D gene call, TRBD1, was not cross checked with the DNA. TRBV21-1 is an annotated pseudogene. The CDR3 has 16 residues. The CDR3, as DNA: TGTGCCAGCAACCCTCTAGGGACAGGTCTTATCAATGAGCAGTTCTTC. Its translation is CASNPLGTGLINEQFF.

V is TRBV19 and J is TRBJ1-2; D may be TRBD1 (6 bases). V was shortened by 3 bases and J by 8 bases, with 16 bases between the two germline ends. This CDR3 has 14 residues. In germline, CDR1 is LNHDA, CDR2 SQIVND (reference sequence). Here the CDR3 reads CASSMGDKAIGYTF. In DNA form, the CDR3 reads TGTGCCAGTAGTATGGGGGACAAGGCTATAGGCTACACCTTC.

The chain combines TRBV29-1 with TRBJ1-1; 7 nucleotides agree with TRBD1. The germline V gene encodes CDR1 SQVTM and CDR2 ANQGSEA. Trimming removed 6 bases from V and 4 bases from J; junction bases left unmatched: 5. CDR3 length: 12 residues. CDR3 amino acids: CSVQGVSTEAFF. The CDR3 DNA is TGCAGCGTCCAGGGGGTGAGCACTGAAGCTTTCTTT. Drawing the rest from reference TRBV29-1 and TRBJ1-1, the complete variable domain is SAVISQKPSRDICQRGTSLTIQCQVDSQVTMMFWYRQQPGQSLTLIATANQGSEATYESGFVIDKFPISRPNLTFSTLTVSNMSPEDSSIYLCSVQGVSTEAFFGQGTRLTVV.

This chain links TRBV5-4 with TRBJ1-2, with D perhaps TRBD1 (5 bases). This CDR3 comprises 16 residues. V gave up 1 base and J gave up 7 bases, with 20 bases separating them. Per the germline V gene, CDR1 is SGHNT and CDR2 is YYREEE (reference sequence). DNA for the CDR3: TGTGCCAGCAGCTTGTATTCCGCGTTGGGGAGGGGTGGCTACACCTTC. Translation: CASSLYSALGRGGYTF. The complete variable domain, with remaining parts taken from reference TRBV5-4 and TRBJ1-2, reads ETGVTQSPTHLIKTRGQQVTLRCSSQSGHNTVSWYQQALGQGPQFIFQYYREEENGRGNFPPRFSGLQFPNYSSELNVNALELDDSALYLCASSLYSALGRGGYTFGSGTRLTVV.

This chain connects TRBV2 to TRBJ1-2, with D possibly matching TRBD1 (6 bases). Germline V gene sequence: CDR1 SNHLY, CDR2 FYNNEI. The CDR3 is 14 residues long. The V gene lost 3 bases and the J gene lost 2 bases, with 10 bases spanning the gap. CDR3 nucleotide sequence: TGTGCCAGCAGTGACCTGGGGGCCAACTATGGCTACACCTTC. It specifies CASSDLGANYGYTF.

The chain joins TRBV28 to TRBJ2-5; D gene uncertain. Germline CDR1 is MDHEN and CDR2 is SYDVKM. V was cut by 6 bases and J by 7 bases, with 15 bases left in between. This CDR3 spans 13 amino acids. CDR3 DNA: TGTGCCAGCAGGGTGCAAAACAGTGGGACCCAGTACTTC. Protein: CASRVQNSGTQYF.

The chain has TRBV11-1 and TRBJ2-7; TRBD1 matches 9 bases. With 5 bases clipped from V and 4 bases from J, the junction kept 9 bases outside the gene matches. Per germline, CDR1 SGHAT and CDR2 FQDESV (reference sequence). This CDR3 is built from 15 residues. CDR3 coding DNA: TGTGCCAGCAGCAACCCGGGACAGGGTGGATACGAGCAGTACTTC. This sequence encodes CASSNPGQGGYEQYF. Variable domain in full (rest from reference TRBV11-1 and TRBJ2-7): EAEVAQSPRYKITEKSQAVAFWCDPISGHATLYWYRQILGQGPELLVQFQDESVVDDSQLPKDRFSAERLKGVDSTLKIQPAELGDSAMYLCASSNPGQGGYEQYFGPGTRLTVT.

The genes are TRBV18 and TRBJ1-5, with 9 bases identical to TRBD1. V gave up 6 bases and J gave up 12 bases; unmatched junction bases: 15. CDR1 is KGHSH and CDR2 is LQKENI in the germline V gene. This CDR3 spans 15 amino acids. The CDR3 region has the DNA TGTGCCAGCTCCGTTGCCGGGACAGGGTTGGTCAGCCAGCATTTT. Translation gives CASSVAGTGLVSQHF.

The V call is TRBV7-7, the J call TRBJ2-2, with TRBD2 as a possible D gene (6 bases). The CDR3 totals 17 residues. Germline CDR1 SSHAT, CDR2 FNYEAQ (reference sequence). Trimming left V 4 bases short and J 5 bases short, with 20 bases between. The CDR3 DNA reads TGTGCCAGCAGCTCCGGGAGAAACAAGGTGAGAACCGGGGAGCTGTTTTTT. This encodes CASSSGRNKVRTGELFF. Full variable domain (outside the CDR3, taken from reference TRBV7-7 and TRBJ2-2): GAGVSQSPRYKVTKRGQDVTLRCDPISSHATLYWYQQALGQGPEFLTYFNYEAQPDKSGLPSDRFSAERPEGSISTLTIQRTEQRDSAMYRCASSSGRNKVRTGELFFGEGSRLTVL.

V usage is TRBV19 and J usage is TRBJ1-1; no reliable D call. From germline, CDR1 is LNHDA and CDR2 SQIVND (reference sequence). The length of the CDR3 is 15 residues. Trimming removed 2 bases from V and 8 bases from J, with 18 bases in between. The CDR3 nucleotides read TGTGCCAGTAGTATATTTAAAGGGCAGACCATCGAAGCTTTCTTT. Protein: CASSIFKGQTIEAFF.

Remarks on this clone: The sample contains more than one DNA sequence encoding this CDR3. This chain links TRBV29-1 with TRBJ1-5; possibly TRBD1 for D (5 bases). Germline lookup yields CDR1 SQVTM and CDR2 ANQGSEA. This CDR3 comprises 13 residues. Trimming removed 4 bases at V and 4 bases at J, with 11 bases between. CDR3 coding DNA: TGCAGCGTTGGACAAGGGGATAATCAGCCCCAGCATTTT. It translates to CSVGQGDNQPQHF.

V and J are TRBV6-5 and TRBJ2-3; TRBD2 matches 9 bases. V was pared by 5 bases and J by 10 bases, with 13 bases of the junction left unmatched. Germline V gene lookup returns CDR1 MNHEY and CDR2 SVGAGI. This CDR3 has 15 residues. The CDR3 loop reads CASSLLAGSTRAQYF. CDR3 nucleotide sequence: TGTGCCAGCAGTCTGCTAGCGGGGTCGACGAGGGCGCAGTATTTT.

The rearrangement uses TRBV10-3 and TRBJ2-5; D is perhaps TRBD2 (6 bases). The V end lost 4 bases, the J end lost 2 bases, and 11 bases lay between the germline ends. The germline V gene has CDR1 ENHRY and CDR2 SYGVKD. The CDR3 is 14 amino acids. CDR3 DNA: TGTGCCATCAGTGCCCGGGGGAGTCAAGAGACCCAGTACTTC. Translating gives CAISARGSQETQYF.

This sequence joins TRBV7-2 and TRBJ2-5, with D perhaps assigned TRBD1 or TRBD2 (6 bases each). Trimming shortened V by 5 bases and J by 0 bases, and 19 bases separated the two germline ends. CDR1 is SGHTA and CDR2 is FQGNSA in the germline V gene. This CDR3 contains 17 residues. The CDR3 spells CASSPPRGAAYQETQYF. The CDR3 DNA follows: TGTGCCAGCAGCCCCCCGAGGGGGGCGGCCTACCAAGAGACCCAGTACTTC.

This sequence joins TRBV6-2 or TRBV6-3 and TRBJ2-7, with D hard to call. The CDR3 spans 15 residues. The V end was cut by 0 bases, the J end by 3 bases, with 12 bases between. Germline V gives CDR1 MNHEY, CDR2 SVGEGT. The CDR3 DNA is TGTGCCAGCAGTTACTCGGTGAGAGGCGGCTACGAGCAGTACTTC. Amino acid sequence: CASSYSVRGGYEQYF.